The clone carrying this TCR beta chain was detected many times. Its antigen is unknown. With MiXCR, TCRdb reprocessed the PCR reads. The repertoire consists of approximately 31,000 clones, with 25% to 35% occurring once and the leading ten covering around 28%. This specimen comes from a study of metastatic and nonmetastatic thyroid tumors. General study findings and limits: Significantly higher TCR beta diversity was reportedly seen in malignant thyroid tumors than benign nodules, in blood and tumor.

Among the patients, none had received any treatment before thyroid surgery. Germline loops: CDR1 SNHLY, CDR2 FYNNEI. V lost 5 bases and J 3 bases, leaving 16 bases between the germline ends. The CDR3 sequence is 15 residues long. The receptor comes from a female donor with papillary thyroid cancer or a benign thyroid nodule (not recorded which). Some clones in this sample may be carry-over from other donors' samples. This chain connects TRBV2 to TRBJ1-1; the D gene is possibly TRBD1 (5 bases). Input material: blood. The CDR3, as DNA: TGTGCCAGCAGTATGTACAGGAGGAGGGACACTGAAGCTTTCTTT. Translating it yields CASSMYRRRDTEAFF.